This T cell receptor (beta chain) emerged from a study of shared clonotypes between healthy human individuals. Study in general: Three plates each covered CD4 naive and memory; CD8 naive two, CD8 memory one. General study points: Large sequencing depth failed to make sorted-subset sequencing complete, rarefaction showed. Naive subsets generally exceeded memory subsets in estimated richness.

With regard to this clone: Its cognate antigen is unknown.

Terminally differentiated effector memory CD45RA+ cells were left out of the naive CD8 fraction, which was CD45RO-negative and positively selected for CCR7. Deletions cut 6 bases from V and 6 bases from J, with 15 bases between. The CDR3 loop spans 14 amino acids. Germline CDR1 and CDR2: MNHEY and SMNVEV (reference sequence). In the authors' methods: Filtering was not the same, since immunoSEQ gave junction-only sequences without quality scores. TCRdb's copy holds only in-frame clones and misses some; the assay was immunoSEQ multiplex PCR. V and J calls and clone size are copied from that table; D and trimming were computed from the DNA. The sample consists of roughly 1,800,000 clones, approximately 95% of them appearing once.

The sequence was collected from a man aged 18 to 30 in good health. The chain employs TRBV27 and TRBJ1-5; maybe TRBD1 (6 bases). The specimen was naive CD8+ T cells sorted from blood. Here the CDR3 DNA reads TGTGCCAGCAGGGGGGCAGTAGGTAGTCAGCCCCAGCATTTT. This gives the protein CASRGAVGSQPQHF.